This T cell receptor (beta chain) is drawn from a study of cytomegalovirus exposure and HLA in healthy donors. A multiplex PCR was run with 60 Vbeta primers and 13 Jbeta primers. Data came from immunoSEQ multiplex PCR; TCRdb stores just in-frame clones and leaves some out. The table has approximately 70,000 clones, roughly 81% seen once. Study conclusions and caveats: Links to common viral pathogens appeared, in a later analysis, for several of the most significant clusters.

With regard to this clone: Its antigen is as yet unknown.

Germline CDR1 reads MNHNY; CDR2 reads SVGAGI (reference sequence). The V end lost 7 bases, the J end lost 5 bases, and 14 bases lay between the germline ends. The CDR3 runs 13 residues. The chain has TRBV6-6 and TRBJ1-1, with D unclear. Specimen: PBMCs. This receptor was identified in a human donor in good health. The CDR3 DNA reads TGTGCCAGCACGAGGGTTCGCGATACTGAAGCTTTCTTT. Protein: CASTRVRDTEAFF.